The 11 T cell receptor beta chains below come from one sample, sequenced in a study of shared clonotypes between healthy human individuals. Naive-designated CD8 cells lacked CD45RO, were positively enriched for CCR7, and omitted terminally differentiated effector memory CD45RA+ cells. The data were produced by immunoSEQ multiplex PCR, yet TCRdb's version contains in-frame clones alone and is incomplete. The sample comprises approximately 740,000 clones, nearly 95% of which are singletons, and approximately 25% rests with the top ten. Material for sequencing was naive CD8+ T cells sorted from blood. The receptor source for this set is a man aged 30 to 39 in good health.

The chain recombines TRBV9 with TRBJ2-2; perhaps D is TRBD1 or TRBD2 (5 bases each). From germline, CDR1 is SGDLS and CDR2 YYNGEE. This CDR3 region has 14 residues. Trimming left V 5 bases short and J 2 bases short, with 10 bases between. The CDR3 sequence is CASSEGRNTGELFF. The CDR3 nucleotides read TGTGCCAGCAGTGAGGGACGCAACACCGGGGAGCTGTTTTTT.

The chain is built from TRBV5-4 and TRBJ2-3; D uncertain. The CDR3 totals 11 residues. CDR1 SGHNT and CDR2 YYREEE come from the germline V gene (reference sequence). Deletions cut 5 bases from V and 4 bases from J, with 5 bases between. CDR3 bases: TGTGCCAGCAGTAATTCAGATACGCAGTATTTT. As protein: CASSNSDTQYF.

The chain recombines TRBV9 with TRBJ2-7; D ambiguous. V lost 3 bases, J lost 6 bases, and 16 bases lay in between. The CDR3 totals 14 residues. The germline gives CDR1 SGDLS, CDR2 YYNGEE. CDR3 nucleotides: TGTGCCAGCAGCGCGAGTGGGCTGGGTCTCGAGCAGTACTTC. It encodes CASSASGLGLEQYF. Filled out from reference TRBV9 and TRBJ2-7, the complete variable domain reads DSGVTQTPKHLITATGQRVTLRCSPRSGDLSVYWYQQSLDQGLQFLIQYYNGEERAKGNILERFSAQQFPDLHSELNLSSLELGDSALYFCASSASGLGLEQYFGPGTRLTVT.

V is TRBV7-9 and J is TRBJ2-7; 7 nucleotides match TRBD2. V gave up 5 bases and J gave up 2 bases; unmatched junction bases: 6. The CDR3 totals 14 residues. Germline assignment: CDR1 SEHNR and CDR2 FQNEAQ (reference sequence). For the CDR3, the DNA is TGTGCCAGCAGCCACGGACTAGGAACCTACGAGCAGTACTTC. Translation: CASSHGLGTYEQYF.

This chain joins TRBV7-6 and TRBJ2-1, with 7 nucleotides matching TRBD2. The CDR3 extends over 14 amino acids. Germline lookup yields CDR1 SGHVS and CDR2 FNYEAQ. V lost 1 base to trimming and J lost 7 bases; unmatched junction nucleotides: 4. The DNA for the CDR3 is TGTGCCAGCAGCTTAGGCGGGAGACATAATGAGCAGTTCTTC. This codes for CASSLGGRHNEQFF.

This chain uses TRBV14 with TRBJ2-1; no clear D. CDR3 length equals 12 residues. CDR1 is SGHDN, CDR2 FVKESK, per germline. V lost 5 bases and J lost 8, with 10 bases in between. CDR3 coding DNA: TGTGCCAGCAGCTCCGTGGGCCATGAGCAGTTCTTC. Amino acid sequence: CASSSVGHEQFF.

The V and J genes are TRBV4-3 and TRBJ1-2, with 9 nucleotides matching TRBD1. The CDR3 sequence is 16 residues long. CDR1 and CDR2 (germline): LGHNA, YSLEER. J gave up 4 bases and V 1 base, and 7 bases lay outside the gene matches. The CDR3 DNA reads TGCGCCAGCAGCCAAGCGTGGGACAGGGCGTTCTATGGCTACACCTTC. This gives the protein CASSQAWDRAFYGYTF.

J is TRBJ2-5 and V is TRBV5-1; 14 bases are shared with TRBD2. V was pared by 4 bases and J by 5 bases, with 13 bases of the junction left unmatched. Germline V gene data show CDR1 as SGHRS and CDR2 as YFSETQ. The CDR3 sequence is 18 residues long. This chain's CDR3 is CASSGEGLAGGPQETQYF. In DNA form, the CDR3 reads TGCGCCAGCAGCGGTGAAGGACTAGCGGGAGGACCCCAGGAGACCCAGTACTTC.

This sequence joins TRBV19 and TRBJ2-2; no clear D. CDR3 length equals 17 residues. The V gene's germline CDR1 is LNHDA and CDR2 SQIVND (reference sequence). The V end was cut by 6 bases, the J end by 3 bases, with 20 bases between. CDR3 nucleotides: TGTGCCAGTAGCCCCTTGGGGAAGGGTCCGGACACCGGGGAGCTGTTTTTT. Its protein product is CASSPLGKGPDTGELFF.

The chain combines TRBV28 with TRBJ1-3, with 8 bases that match TRBD1. The germline V gene has CDR1 MDHEN and CDR2 SYDVKM. The V segment lost 5 bases and the J segment 0 bases; nucleotides outside the gene matches: 12. This CDR3 is built from 18 residues. This chain's CDR3 is CASSLLTWTGSSGNTIYF. In nucleotides, the CDR3 is TGTGCCAGCAGTCTACTAACTTGGACAGGGAGCTCTGGAAACACCATATATTTT.

This rearrangement joins TRBV7-6 to TRBJ2-7; 7 bases fit TRBD2. V lost 1 base to trimming and J lost 4 bases; unmatched junction nucleotides: 7. Germline-derived CDR1 and CDR2 are SGHVS and FNYEAQ. The CDR3 consists of 15 residues. The CDR3 coding sequence is TGTGCCAGCAGCTTAGGTGCGGGAGTAGCGTACGAGCAGTACTTC. It translates to CASSLGAGVAYEQYF.